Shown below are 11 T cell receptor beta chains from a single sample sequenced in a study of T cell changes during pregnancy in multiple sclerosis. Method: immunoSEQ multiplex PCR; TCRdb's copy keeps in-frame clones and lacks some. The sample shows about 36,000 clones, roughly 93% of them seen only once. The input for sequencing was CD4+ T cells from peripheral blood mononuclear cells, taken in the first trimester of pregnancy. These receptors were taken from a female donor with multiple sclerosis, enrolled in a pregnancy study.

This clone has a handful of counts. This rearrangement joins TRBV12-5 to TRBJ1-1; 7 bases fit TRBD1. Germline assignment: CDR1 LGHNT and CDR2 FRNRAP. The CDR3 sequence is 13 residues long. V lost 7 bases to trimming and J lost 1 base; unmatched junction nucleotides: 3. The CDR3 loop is CASERTGNTEAFF. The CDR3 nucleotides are TGTGCTAGTGAAAGGACAGGGAACACTGAAGCTTTCTTT. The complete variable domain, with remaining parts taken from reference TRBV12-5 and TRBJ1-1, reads DARVTQTPRHKVTEMGQEVTMRCQPILGHNTVFWYRQTMMQGLELLAYFRNRAPLDDSGMPKDRFSAEMPDATLATLKIQPSEPRDSAVYFCASERTGNTEAFFGQGTRLTVV.

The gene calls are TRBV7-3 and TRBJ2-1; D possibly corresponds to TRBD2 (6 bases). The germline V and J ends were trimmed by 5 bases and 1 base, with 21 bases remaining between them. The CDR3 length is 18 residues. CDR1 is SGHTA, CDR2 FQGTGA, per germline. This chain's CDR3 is CASSRNGARGGSYNEQFF. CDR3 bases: TGTGCCAGCAGCCGTAACGGCGCTAGGGGAGGTTCCTACAATGAGCAGTTCTTC.

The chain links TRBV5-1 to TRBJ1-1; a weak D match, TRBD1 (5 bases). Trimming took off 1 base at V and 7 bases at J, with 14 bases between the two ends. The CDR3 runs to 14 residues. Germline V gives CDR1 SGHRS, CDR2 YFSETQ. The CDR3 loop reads CASSLNSATVEAFF. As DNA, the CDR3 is TGCGCCAGCAGCTTGAATAGTGCGACAGTTGAAGCTTTCTTT.

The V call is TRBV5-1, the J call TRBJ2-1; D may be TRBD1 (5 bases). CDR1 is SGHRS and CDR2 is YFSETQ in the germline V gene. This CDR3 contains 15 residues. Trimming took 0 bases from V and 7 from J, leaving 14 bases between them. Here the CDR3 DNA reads TGCGCCAGCAGCTTGGGGGGCGCCTTGGTGAATGAGCAGTTCTTC. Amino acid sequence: CASSLGGALVNEQFF.

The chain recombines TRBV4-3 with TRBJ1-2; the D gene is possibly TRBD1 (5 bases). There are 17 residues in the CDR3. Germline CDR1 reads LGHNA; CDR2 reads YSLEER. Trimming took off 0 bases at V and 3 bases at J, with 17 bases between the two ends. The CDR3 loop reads CASSQDLGSRADYGYTF. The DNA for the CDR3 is TGCGCCAGCAGCCAAGATCTAGGTTCCAGGGCTGACTATGGCTACACCTTC.

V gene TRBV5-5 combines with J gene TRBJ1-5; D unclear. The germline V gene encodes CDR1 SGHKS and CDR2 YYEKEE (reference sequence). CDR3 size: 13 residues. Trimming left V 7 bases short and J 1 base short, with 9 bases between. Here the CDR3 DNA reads TGTGCCAGCGGTCCCGGGAGCAATCAGCCCCAGCATTTT. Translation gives CASGPGSNQPQHF. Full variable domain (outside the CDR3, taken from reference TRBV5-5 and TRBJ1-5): DAGVTQSPTHLIKTRGQQVTLRCSPISGHKSVSWYQQVLGQGPQFIFQYYEKEERGRGNFPDRFSARQFPNYSSELNVNALLLGDSALYLCASGPGSNQPQHFGDGTRLSIL.

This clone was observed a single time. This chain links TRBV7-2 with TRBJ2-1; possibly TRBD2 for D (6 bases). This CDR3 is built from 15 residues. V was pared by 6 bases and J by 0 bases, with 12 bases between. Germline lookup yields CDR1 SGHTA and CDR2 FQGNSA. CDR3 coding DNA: TGTGCCAGCAGGTACCGGGGGAGCTCCTACAATGAGCAGTTCTTC. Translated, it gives CASRYRGSSYNEQFF.

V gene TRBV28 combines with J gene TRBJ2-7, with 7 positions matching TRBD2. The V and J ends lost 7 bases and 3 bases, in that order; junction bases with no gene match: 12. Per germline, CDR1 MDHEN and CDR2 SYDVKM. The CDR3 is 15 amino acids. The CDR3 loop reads CASKFGGSEGYEQYF. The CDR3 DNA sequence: TGTGCCAGCAAGTTCGGCGGGAGTGAGGGCTACGAGCAGTACTTC.

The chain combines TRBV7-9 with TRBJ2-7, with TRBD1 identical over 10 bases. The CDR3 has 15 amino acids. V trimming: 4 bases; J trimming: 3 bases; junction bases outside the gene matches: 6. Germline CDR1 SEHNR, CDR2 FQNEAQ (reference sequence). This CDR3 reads CASSSTGQGNYEQYF. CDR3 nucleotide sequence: TGTGCCAGCAGCTCGACGGGACAGGGGAACTACGAGCAGTACTTC.

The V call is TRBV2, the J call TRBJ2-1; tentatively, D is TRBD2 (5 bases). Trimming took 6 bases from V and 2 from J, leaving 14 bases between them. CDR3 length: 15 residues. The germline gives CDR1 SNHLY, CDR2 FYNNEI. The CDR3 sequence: CASRSLGSAYNEQFF. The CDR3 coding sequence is TGTGCCAGCAGGTCCCTGGGTAGCGCCTACAATGAGCAGTTCTTC.

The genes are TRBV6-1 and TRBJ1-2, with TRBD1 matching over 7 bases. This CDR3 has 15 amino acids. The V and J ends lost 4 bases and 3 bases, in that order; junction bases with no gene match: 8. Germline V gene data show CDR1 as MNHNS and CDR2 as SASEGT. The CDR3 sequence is CASSARDRGYYGYTF. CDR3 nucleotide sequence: TGTGCCAGCAGTGCACGGGACAGAGGATACTATGGCTACACCTTC.